Following are 13 T cell receptor beta chains from one sample sequenced in a study of cytomegalovirus exposure and HLA in healthy donors. 60 Vbeta and 13 Jbeta primers were used in PCR. Clones were sequenced by immunoSEQ multiplex PCR, and TCRdb holds only the in-frame ones, with some missing. The sample records 120,000 to 150,000 clones, almost 85% being singletons. The sequencing input was PBMCs. These receptors were collected from a middle-aged woman in good health and CMV-seronegative.

The chain employs TRBV7-6 and TRBJ2-7, with D perhaps TRBD2 (6 bases). Trimming removed 0 bases from V and 0 bases from J, with 18 bases in between. CDR3 length: 18 amino acids. The germline gives CDR1 SGHVS, CDR2 FNYEAQ. CDR3: CASSLASGSRGYSYEQYF. The CDR3 DNA follows: TGTGCCAGCAGCTTAGCGTCCGGGTCGCGGGGTTACTCCTACGAGCAGTACTTC.

J is TRBJ2-7 and V is TRBV5-4, with D possibly matching TRBD1 (5 bases). Germline loops: CDR1 SGHNT, CDR2 YYREEE (reference sequence). The V end lost 0 bases, the J end lost 3 bases, and 7 bases lay between the germline ends. The CDR3 spans 13 residues. The CDR3 spells CASSLDRSYEQYF. The CDR3 bases are TGTGCCAGCAGCTTGGACAGGAGCTACGAGCAGTACTTC.

V usage is TRBV25-1 and J usage is TRBJ2-5, with D tentatively TRBD1 (6 bases). The CDR3 has 12 amino acids. CDR1 and CDR2 (germline): MGHDK, SYGVNS. Trimming left V 7 bases short and J 2 bases short, with 8 bases between. The CDR3: CASTRGQETQYF. The CDR3 DNA reads TGTGCCAGCACCAGGGGACAAGAGACCCAGTACTTC.

The chain carries TRBV5-6 and TRBJ2-7, with 9 bases aligning to TRBD1. Germline values: CDR1 SGHDT, CDR2 YYEEEE. This CDR3 has 14 amino acids. J was trimmed by 3 bases and V by 5 bases; bases with no gene match: 6. CDR3 sequence: CASRGGQGFYEQYF. The CDR3 bases are TGTGCCAGCAGAGGAGGACAGGGGTTCTACGAGCAGTACTTC.

The V and J genes are TRBV9 and TRBJ1-2; no definite D call. The CDR3 spans 12 residues. Germline V gene lookup returns CDR1 SGDLS and CDR2 YYNGEE. Trimming removed 4 bases at V and 7 bases at J, with 11 bases between. The chain's CDR3 is CASSPQFSGYTF. DNA of the CDR3: TGTGCCAGCAGCCCCCAGTTCAGTGGCTACACCTTC.

The chain has TRBV6-5 and TRBJ2-7; 9 bases map to TRBD1. Germline V gene data show CDR1 as MNHEY and CDR2 as SVGAGI. The CDR3 length is 14 residues. J was trimmed by 3 bases and V by 5 bases; bases with no gene match: 5. Here the CDR3 DNA reads TGTGCCAGCAGTCCCGGGACAGGGTACTACGAGCAGTACTTC. This translates into CASSPGTGYYEQYF.

Only a few counts were recorded for this clone. Other DNA variants within this sample encode the same CDR3. The V and J genes are TRBV19 and TRBJ2-7; TRBD2 agrees at 11 bases. The CDR3 consists of 15 residues. Germline CDR1 LNHDA, CDR2 SQIVND (reference sequence). The J segment lost 5 bases and the V segment lost 1 base, leaving 4 bases of the junction unmatched. The CDR3 loop reads CASSIGLAGGHEQYF. The CDR3 DNA reads TGTGCCAGTAGTATAGGGCTAGCGGGAGGCCACGAGCAGTACTTC.

The chain carries TRBV14 and TRBJ2-3; D gene ambiguous. CDR1 SGHDN and CDR2 FVKESK come from the germline V gene. This CDR3 comprises 15 residues. V lost 2 bases, J lost 0 bases, and 9 bases lay in between. CDR3 sequence (DNA): TGTGCCAGCAGCCAATCGTTTATTAGCACAGATACGCAGTATTTT. This codes for CASSQSFISTDTQYF.

The chain links TRBV9 to TRBJ2-7, with D possibly matching TRBD2 (5 bases). The germline V and J ends were trimmed by 0 bases and 2 bases, with 12 bases remaining between them. Germline V gene lookup returns CDR1 SGDLS and CDR2 YYNGEE. This CDR3 region has 15 residues. DNA for the CDR3: TGTGCCAGCAGCGTAGCGATGGACTCTGCCTACGAGCAGTACTTC. It codes for CASSVAMDSAYEQYF.

The chain has TRBV6-5 and TRBJ2-5; 9 bases match TRBD2. CDR1 MNHEY and CDR2 SVGAGI come from the germline V gene. This CDR3 has 15 amino acids. V gave up 6 bases and J gave up 5 bases; unmatched junction bases: 10. CDR3 sequence (DNA): TGTGCCAGCAGGCAGACTAGCGGAGCTTATGAGACCCAGTACTTC. Translating gives CASRQTSGAYETQYF.

The rearrangement links TRBV5-1 to TRBJ2-1; possibly TRBD1 for D (6 bases). V lost 0 bases, J lost 8 bases, and 9 bases lay in between. The CDR3 contains 13 residues. CDR1 is SGHRS and CDR2 is YFSETQ in the germline V gene. CDR3 DNA sequence: TGCGCCAGCAGCTTGGGGGCAGGGGATGAGCAGTTCTTC. It codes for CASSLGAGDEQFF.

V gene TRBV7-2 combines with J gene TRBJ2-3; the match to TRBD1 covers 9 bases. Germline V gives CDR1 SGHTA, CDR2 FQGNSA. The CDR3 is 13 residues long. The V segment lost 5 bases and the J segment 7 bases; nucleotides outside the gene matches: 4. CDR3 in amino acids: CASSLGQGNTQYF. The CDR3 DNA reads as TGTGCCAGCAGCCTCGGACAGGGGAATACGCAGTATTTT.

This sequence joins TRBV4-1 and TRBJ1-4; TRBD1 matches 7 bases. The V gene end was trimmed by 5 bases and the J gene end by 0 bases; junction bases not matched to a gene: 12. Germline lookup yields CDR1 MGHRA and CDR2 YSYEKL. This CDR3 spans 18 amino acids. The CDR3 DNA is TGCGCCAGCAGCGCCAGGGGTATCGACAGGGCAACTAATGAAAAACTGTTTTTT. Protein: CASSARGIDRATNEKLFF.